This T cell receptor beta chain originates from a study of blood T cell repertoires in COVID-19. Study in general: T cells, B-cell-depleted T cells, or PBMCs supplied cDNA or gDNA.

V shed 3 bases and J shed 6 bases, with 6 bases lying between them. The V gene's germline CDR1 is DFQATT and CDR2 SNEGSKA (reference sequence). The CDR3 contains 11 residues. The authors' processing: Estimation of nucleated cell counts was performed using reference gene primer amplification. Only in-frame clones appear in the TCRdb table, and some are missing; sequencing was by immunoSEQ multiplex PCR. From that table come the V and J calls and clone size; the DNA was used to work out D and trimming. This sample has approximately 170,000 clones, with around 85% found just once. The specimen was peripheral blood. The V and J genes are TRBV20-1 and TRBJ2-1; D ambiguous. The source is a woman in her fifties or sixties with acute or convalescent COVID-19. CDR3 sequence reads: CSASPSNEQFF. The CDR3, as DNA: TGCAGTGCTAGTCCTTCCAATGAGCAGTTCTTC.